The clone carrying this T cell receptor beta chain has only one observation. Its antigen is not identified. The record originates from a study of glioma-infiltrating T cells. The germline CDR1 and CDR2 sequences are DFQATT and SNEGSKA (reference sequence). The CDR3 sequence is 13 residues long. Trimming at V came to 6 bases and at J to 5 bases, leaving 5 bases not matched to a gene. Overall study findings and caveats: Gliomas, especially low-grade, showed above-expected tissue-blood divergence; non-neoplastic patients showed below. Very few CDR3 sequences were shared between tissue and blood.

Using RNA template, CDR3s of TCR alpha and beta were amplified with iRepertoire arm-PCR. TCRdb re-derived calls from the multiplex PCR reads in MiXCR, one entry per CDR3 protein. The repertoire includes 90,000 or so distinct CDR3 sequences, roughly 37% of them detected once, and around two fifths sits in the top ten. The TCR comes from a human donor with low-grade glioma or glioblastoma, undergoing nonglioma brain surgery, or in good health (not recorded which). The chain has TRBV20-1 and TRBJ2-7; 12 nucleotides align to TRBD1. Sequencing was performed on glioma tissue, nonneoplastic brain tissue, or PBMCs (not recorded which). CDR3 sequence: CSAEGQGANEQYF. In DNA, the CDR3 is TGCAGTGCAGAGGGACAGGGGGCCAACGAGCAGTACTTC.